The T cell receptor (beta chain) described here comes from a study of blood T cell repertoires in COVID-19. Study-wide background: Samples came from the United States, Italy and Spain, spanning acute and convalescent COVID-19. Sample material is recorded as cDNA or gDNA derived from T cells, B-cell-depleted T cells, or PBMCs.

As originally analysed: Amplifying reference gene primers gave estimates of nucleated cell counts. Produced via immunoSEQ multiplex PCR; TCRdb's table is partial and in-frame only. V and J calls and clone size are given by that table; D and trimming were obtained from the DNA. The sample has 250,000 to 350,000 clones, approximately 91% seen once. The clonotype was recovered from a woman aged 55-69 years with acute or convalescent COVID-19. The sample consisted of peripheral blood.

The CDR3, as DNA: TGTGCCAGCAGTTTATCGGGGCTCAACACCGGGGAGCTGTTTTTT. Protein: CASSLSGLNTGELFF. The rearrangement joins TRBV27 to TRBJ2-2; D may be TRBD1 (5 bases). The CDR3 runs 15 residues. Per germline, CDR1 MNHEY and CDR2 SMNVEV (reference sequence). Trimming cost V 0 bases and J 2 bases, with 7 bases left between them.